Listed below are T cell receptor beta chains from one sample, sequenced in a study of T cells after yellow fever vaccination. TCRdb fed the 5' RACE reads into MiXCR, producing one record per CDR3 protein. The profile shows some 290,000 distinct CDR3 sequences, 9.5% to 12% of them singletons. Sequences were derived from CD4+ T cells sorted from PBMCs, sampled 45 days after the yellow fever booster vaccination. The source is a man between 18 and 29 years old who received the YFV17D yellow fever vaccine. The CDR3 runs from the conserved cysteine through the conserved F or W. D genes are given only for firm matches. The size entry is marked missing in some rows and otherwise reads once, few, many or a size class.

abundance: few
d_gene: .
j_gene: TRBJ1-5
v_gene: TRBV12-3/TRBV12-4
CDR3aa: CASSPDAIQPQHF
CDR3nt: TGTGCCAGCAGTCCCGACGCGATTCAGCCCCAGCATTTT

abundance: .
d_gene: .
j_gene: TRBJ1-1
v_gene: TRBV12-3/TRBV12-4
CDR3aa: CASSLVGSGYEAFF
CDR3nt: TGTGCCAGCAGTTTAGTTGGGTCCGGATACGAAGCTTTCTTT

abundance: .
d_gene: .
j_gene: TRBJ2-2
v_gene: TRBV5-1
CDR3aa: CASGETRITGELFF
CDR3nt: TGCGCCAGCGGCGAAACGAGGATCACCGGGGAGCTGTTTTTT

abundance: .
d_gene: .
j_gene: TRBJ1-3
v_gene: TRBV21-1
CDR3aa: CASRKKPGNTIYF
CDR3nt: TGTGCCAGCAGAAAAAAGCCAGGAAACACCATATATTTT

abundance: .
d_gene: .
j_gene: TRBJ1-2
v_gene: TRBV5-5
CDR3aa: CASSSGGTQGTGYTF
CDR3nt: TGTGCCAGCAGCTCCGGGGGCACGCAGGGTACGGGCTACACCTTC

abundance: .
d_gene: .
j_gene: TRBJ2-2
v_gene: TRBV19
CDR3aa: CASSMSYGARKNTGELFF
CDR3nt: TGTGCCAGTAGTATGAGTTACGGGGCCAGGAAGAACACCGGGGAGCTGTTTTTT

abundance: many
d_gene: .
j_gene: TRBJ1-1
v_gene: TRBV3-1
CDR3aa: CASSQVRLTGAEAFF
CDR3nt: TGTGCCAGCAGCCAAGTACGGCTGACGGGCGCTGAAGCTTTCTTT

abundance: .
d_gene: TRBD2
j_gene: TRBJ2-2
v_gene: TRBV7-9
CDR3aa: CASSFTSGGDTGELFF
CDR3nt: TGTGCCAGCAGCTTCACTAGCGGGGGGGACACCGGGGAGCTGTTTTTT

abundance: .
d_gene: TRBD1
j_gene: TRBJ1-5
v_gene: TRBV6-2/TRBV6-3
CDR3aa: CASSYPGTGLGQPQHF
CDR3nt: TGTGCCAGCAGTTACCCCGGGACAGGGCTAGGTCAGCCCCAGCATTTT

abundance: once
d_gene: .
j_gene: TRBJ2-3
v_gene: TRBV5-4
CDR3aa: CASSPRQVGTDTQYF
CDR3nt: TGTGCCAGCAGCCCGCGACAGGTGGGCACAGATACGCAGTATTTT

abundance: few
d_gene: .
j_gene: TRBJ2-2
v_gene: TRBV9
CDR3aa: CASSVVPGAGELFF
CDR3nt: TGTGCCAGCAGCGTAGTCCCAGGGGCCGGGGAGCTGTTTTTT

abundance: few
d_gene: .
j_gene: TRBJ2-4
v_gene: TRBV28
CDR3aa: CASSFQGFVAKNIQYF
CDR3nt: TGTGCCAGCAGTTTCCAGGGGTTCGTAGCCAAAAACATTCAGTACTTC

abundance: .
d_gene: .
j_gene: TRBJ2-2
v_gene: TRBV12-3/TRBV12-4
CDR3aa: CASSRTEPGELFF
CDR3nt: TGTGCCAGCAGTAGAACAGAGCCCGGGGAGCTGTTTTTT

abundance: .
d_gene: .
j_gene: TRBJ2-5
v_gene: TRBV7-2
CDR3aa: CASSSDYNQETQYF
CDR3nt: TGTGCCAGCAGCTCGGACTACAACCAAGAGACCCAGTACTTC

abundance: few
d_gene: .
j_gene: TRBJ2-2
v_gene: TRBV7-3
CDR3aa: CASSPSLNYGSGELFF
CDR3nt: TGTGCCAGCAGCCCCAGTCTTAATTATGGATCCGGGGAGCTGTTTTTT

abundance: .
d_gene: .
j_gene: TRBJ2-1
v_gene: TRBV3-1
CDR3aa: CASSQERGKQFF
CDR3nt: TGTGCCAGCAGCCAAGAACGGGGTAAGCAGTTCTTC

abundance: .
d_gene: .
j_gene: TRBJ2-2
v_gene: TRBV20-1
CDR3aa: CSRTENTGELFF
CDR3nt: TGCAGCAGGACAGAGAACACCGGGGAGCTGTTTTTT

abundance: many
d_gene: TRBD1
j_gene: TRBJ2-3
v_gene: TRBV6-5
CDR3aa: CASKRDRGTDTQYF
CDR3nt: TGTGCCAGCAAACGGGACAGGGGGACAGATACGCAGTATTTT

abundance: .
d_gene: TRBD2
j_gene: TRBJ2-3
v_gene: TRBV7-2
CDR3aa: CASSLLTQGGTDTQYF
CDR3nt: TGTGCCAGCAGCTTACTAACCCAGGGAGGGACAGATACGCAGTATTTT

abundance: few
d_gene: .
j_gene: TRBJ2-5
v_gene: TRBV7-6
CDR3aa: CASSLGGRGRFAETQYF
CDR3nt: TGTGCCAGCAGCTTAGGGGGTCGGGGCCGGTTTGCAGAGACCCAGTACTTC

abundance: .
d_gene: .
j_gene: TRBJ1-2
v_gene: TRBV7-2
CDR3aa: CASSQGRGGGYTF
CDR3nt: TGTGCCAGCAGCCAGGGACGCGGTGGCGGCTACACCTTC

abundance: .
d_gene: .
j_gene: TRBJ1-2
v_gene: TRBV29-1
CDR3aa: CSVEDISGTVNYGYTF
CDR3nt: TGCAGCGTTGAAGATATTTCAGGGACCGTTAACTATGGCTACACCTTC

abundance: few
d_gene: TRBD2
j_gene: TRBJ2-2
v_gene: TRBV18
CDR3aa: CASSPASGGYTGELFF
CDR3nt: TGTGCCAGCTCACCAGCTAGCGGGGGCTACACCGGGGAGCTGTTTTTT

abundance: .
d_gene: TRBD1
j_gene: TRBJ2-2
v_gene: TRBV7-6
CDR3aa: CASSVTLRGLFSGELFF
CDR3nt: TGTGCCAGCAGCGTTACACTCAGGGGGCTATTTTCCGGGGAGCTGTTTTTT

abundance: many
d_gene: .
j_gene: TRBJ1-2
v_gene: TRBV12-3/TRBV12-4
CDR3aa: CASRPGAFRGYTF
CDR3nt: TGTGCCAGCAGGCCCGGGGCCTTCCGTGGCTACACCTTC

abundance: few
d_gene: .
j_gene: TRBJ2-1
v_gene: TRBV2
CDR3aa: CASGTRGAYNEQFF
CDR3nt: TGTGCCAGCGGGACCAGGGGGGCCTACAATGAGCAGTTCTTC

abundance: few
d_gene: .
j_gene: TRBJ2-7
v_gene: TRBV20-1
CDR3aa: CSARVSYEQYF
CDR3nt: TGCAGTGCTAGAGTTAGCTACGAGCAGTACTTC

abundance: many
d_gene: .
j_gene: TRBJ2-1
v_gene: TRBV18
CDR3aa: CASSPGDGGASYNEQFF
CDR3nt: TGTGCCAGCTCACCAGGGGACGGAGGGGCCTCCTACAATGAGCAGTTCTTC

abundance: .
d_gene: .
j_gene: TRBJ1-5
v_gene: TRBV5-1
CDR3aa: CASSISGDTYQPQHF
CDR3nt: TGCGCCAGCAGCATATCCGGGGACACCTATCAGCCCCAGCATTTT

abundance: .
d_gene: TRBD2
j_gene: TRBJ2-5
v_gene: TRBV20-1
CDR3aa: CSARLGLAEETQYF
CDR3nt: TGCAGTGCTAGGTTGGGACTAGCGGAAGAGACCCAGTACTTC

abundance: .
d_gene: TRBD1
j_gene: TRBJ2-3
v_gene: TRBV12-3/TRBV12-4
CDR3aa: CASTLTGGTDTQYF
CDR3nt: TGTGCCAGCACCCTAACAGGGGGCACAGATACGCAGTATTTT

abundance: .
d_gene: .
j_gene: TRBJ2-5
v_gene: TRBV1
CDR3aa: CTSSQDAGAQETQYF
CDR3nt: TGCACCAGCAGCCAAGACGCCGGGGCCCAAGAGACCCAGTACTTC

abundance: few
d_gene: .
j_gene: TRBJ1-1
v_gene: TRBV15
CDR3aa: CATSSPDGNTEAFF
CDR3nt: TGTGCCACCAGCAGCCCCGACGGAAACACTGAAGCTTTCTTT

abundance: few
d_gene: .
j_gene: TRBJ1-2
v_gene: TRBV9
CDR3aa: CASTRAGNYGYTF
CDR3nt: TGTGCCAGCACGCGGGCAGGGAACTATGGCTACACCTTC

abundance: .
d_gene: .
j_gene: TRBJ2-2
v_gene: TRBV3-1
CDR3aa: CASSQSGTGTGELFF
CDR3nt: TGTGCCAGCAGCCAGTCGGGGACCGGCACCGGGGAGCTGTTTTTT

abundance: .
d_gene: TRBD2
j_gene: TRBJ2-5
v_gene: TRBV27
CDR3aa: CASSQGLATSRETQYF
CDR3nt: TGTGCCAGCAGTCAAGGACTAGCGACTTCTCGGGAGACCCAGTACTTC

abundance: many
d_gene: .
j_gene: TRBJ1-4
v_gene: TRBV20-1
CDR3aa: CSARDVVGGEKLFF
CDR3nt: TGCAGTGCTAGAGATGTGGTGGGTGGTGAAAAACTGTTTTTT

abundance: .
d_gene: .
j_gene: TRBJ2-1
v_gene: TRBV5-5
CDR3aa: CASSLFPLRDANEQFF
CDR3nt: TGTGCCAGCAGCTTGTTTCCCCTGCGGGACGCCAATGAGCAGTTCTTC

abundance: many
d_gene: .
j_gene: TRBJ2-6
v_gene: TRBV15
CDR3aa: CATSRGRYSGANVLTF
CDR3nt: TGTGCCACCAGCAGGGGCAGATACTCTGGGGCCAACGTCCTGACTTTC

abundance: .
d_gene: TRBD2
j_gene: TRBJ2-3
v_gene: TRBV9
CDR3aa: CASSARLAGSTDTQYF
CDR3nt: TGTGCCAGCAGCGCCCGACTAGCGGGGTCCACAGATACGCAGTATTTT

abundance: few
d_gene: .
j_gene: TRBJ1-1
v_gene: TRBV20-1
CDR3aa: CSARVGGGGTEAFF
CDR3nt: TGCAGTGCTAGAGTTGGAGGGGGAGGCACTGAAGCTTTCTTT

abundance: .
d_gene: .
j_gene: TRBJ1-1
v_gene: TRBV12-3/TRBV12-4
CDR3aa: CASSLGDGAFF
CDR3nt: TGTGCCAGCAGCCTGGGGGATGGCGCTTTCTTT

abundance: many
d_gene: .
j_gene: TRBJ2-3
v_gene: TRBV20-1
CDR3aa: CSARLPGALPSTDTQYF
CDR3nt: TGCAGTGCTAGACTCCCTGGGGCTCTCCCTAGCACAGATACGCAGTATTTT

abundance: many
d_gene: .
j_gene: TRBJ1-1
v_gene: TRBV7-9
CDR3aa: CASSSLSNTEAFF
CDR3nt: TGTGCCAGCAGCTCCCTCTCGAACACTGAAGCTTTCTTT